This record concerns one TCR beta chain sequence. The antigen is undetermined. It may be a read error: a sequence one base away is much more abundant. CDR1 is LGHNA and CDR2 is YSLEER in the germline V gene. The CDR3 contains 15 residues. V was cut by 1 base and J by 2 bases, with 11 bases left in between. Each sample had at least 6 million PBMCs isolated. Per sample, extraction of total RNA gave at least 6 micrograms in every case. The data derive from a study of blood T cells in healthy people across ages. Study-wide points: Naive CD4+ cells and diversity were both higher in long-lived donors than in aged donors. Higher naive T cell percentage went strongly together with higher TCR beta diversity.

A sample-barcoded 5' primer and a J-beta primer mix were used in a second PCR of roughly 6 to 11 cycles. TCRdb reprocessed the 5' RACE reads via MiXCR and lists one record per CDR3 protein. The table includes 850,000 or so distinct CDR3 sequences, 29% detected once. The receptor was isolated from a woman of 80 years or more in good health. This rearrangement joins TRBV4-3 to TRBJ1-1; D unresolved. Sample: blood. The CDR3 sequence is CASSQGVAENTEAFF. Written as DNA, the CDR3 is TGCGCCAGCAGCCAAGGCGTTGCAGAAAACACTGAAGCTTTCTTT.